These 17 T cell receptor beta chains were sequenced from one sample in a study of OX40 agonist ivuxolimab in advanced cancers. The library was generated by the immunoSEQ multiplex PCR assay. What TCRdb holds here is the immuneACCESS table cut down to in-frame rearrangements. Part of the clones is not present; checked against another copy, under half of the missing clones reflect an unresolved V gene, and the others are unexplained. This sample holds approximately 39,000 clones; approximately 90% were observed only once. 40% to 55% of the sample goes to the ten largest clones. The specimen was CD4+ or CD8+ T cells sorted from blood, collected in a trial of the OX40 agonist ivuxolimab. These receptors were taken from an adult with an advanced solid tumor such as melanoma, head and neck, liver or kidney cancer.

CDR3 protein: CASCMGDLSGNTIYF. The DNA for the CDR3 is TGTGCCAGCTGTATGGGGGATCTCTCTGGAAACACCATATATTTT. The chain joins TRBV6-5 to TRBJ1-3; tentatively, D is TRBD1 (5 bases). V was trimmed by 8 bases and J by 0 bases, leaving 14 bases between them. CDR3 length equals 15 residues. The germline gives CDR1 MNHEY, CDR2 SVGAGI.

The chain recombines TRBV27 with TRBJ1-1; D possibly corresponds to TRBD1 (5 bases). Germline assignment: CDR1 MNHEY and CDR2 SMNVEV (reference sequence). The ends were cut back, 5 bases at V and 4 bases at J, with 14 bases in the middle. The CDR3 totals 14 residues. The CDR3 loop reads CASSPRGLVTEAFF. The CDR3 DNA reads TGTGCCAGCAGTCCACGGGGACTGGTCACTGAAGCTTTCTTT.

The V gene is TRBV11-2, the J gene TRBJ2-3; perhaps TRBD2 as D (5 bases). V was pared by 6 bases and J by 4 bases, with 11 bases between. The germline CDR1 and CDR2 sequences are SGHAT and FQNNGV. There are 13 residues in the CDR3. Here the CDR3 reads CASRLLAADTQYF. CDR3 DNA sequence: TGTGCCAGCAGGCTCCTAGCAGCAGATACGCAGTATTTT. Full variable domain (outside the CDR3, taken from reference TRBV11-2 and TRBJ2-3): EAGVAQSPRYKIIEKRQSVAFWCNPISGHATLYWYQQILGQGPKLLIQFQNNGVVDDSQLPKDRFSAERLKGVDSTLKIQPAKLEDSAVYLCASRLLAADTQYFGPGTRLTVL.

The V gene is TRBV5-1, the J gene TRBJ2-5; either TRBD1 or TRBD2 may fit D (6 bases each). Germline values: CDR1 SGHRS, CDR2 YFSETQ. This CDR3 contains 16 residues. V lost 0 bases and J 4 bases, leaving 16 bases between the germline ends. The CDR3 spells CASSLGSGAKGETQYF. As DNA, the CDR3 is TGCGCCAGCAGCTTGGGATCGGGGGCGAAGGGAGAGACCCAGTACTTC.

The chain has TRBV7-3 and TRBJ2-7, with a tentative D call TRBD2 (7 bases). V lost 6 bases to trimming and J lost 2 bases, with 26 bases between them. This CDR3 has 18 residues. The V gene's germline CDR1 is SGHTA and CDR2 FQGTGA. The CDR3 DNA reads TGTGCCAGCAGTCCTACCTACGGAGGGGGGGACGGCGCCTACGAGCAGTACTTC. Its protein is CASSPTYGGGDGAYEQYF.

In its sample, this clone ranks as medium-sized. J is TRBJ2-1 and V is TRBV30; perhaps TRBD1 as D (5 bases). The CDR3 length is 14 residues. The germline gives CDR1 GTSNPN, CDR2 SVGIG (reference sequence). V was trimmed by 5 bases and J by 2 bases, leaving 13 bases between them. The CDR3 DNA is TGTGCCTGGCGTCATTGGGGCACCTACAATGAGCAGTTCTTC. The encoded protein is CAWRHWGTYNEQFF.

The chain combines TRBV10-3 with TRBJ2-2, with TRBD2 identical over 10 bases. Looked up from germline, CDR1 is ENHRY and CDR2 is SYGVKD. The CDR3 is 15 residues long. J was trimmed by 8 bases and V by 2 bases; bases with no gene match: 5. The chain's CDR3 is CAISEATSGAGELFF. The CDR3 DNA sequence: TGTGCCATCAGTGAGGCAACTAGCGGGGCAGGGGAGCTGTTTTTT.

V gene TRBV10-3 combines with J gene TRBJ2-5, with 8 bases aligning to TRBD1. V trimming: 0 bases; J trimming: 7 bases; junction bases outside the gene matches: 7. The germline CDR1 and CDR2 sequences are ENHRY and SYGVKD. This CDR3 has 15 residues. The CDR3 DNA follows: TGTGCCATCAGTGAGTCGAAGACAGGGGCAGGGACCCAGTACTTC. This encodes CAISESKTGAGTQYF.

The rearrangement uses TRBV19 and TRBJ2-7; D may be TRBD1 (6 bases). V lost 0 bases and J 1 base, leaving 10 bases between the germline ends. The CDR3 spans 15 residues. CDR1 is LNHDA, CDR2 SQIVND, per germline (reference sequence). CDR3 protein: CASSIDRDKSYEQYF. The CDR3 DNA reads TGTGCCAGTAGTATAGATCGGGACAAGTCCTACGAGCAGTACTTC.

This rearrangement joins TRBV4-3 to TRBJ2-3, with D uncertain. Looked up from germline, CDR1 is LGHNA and CDR2 is YSLEER. The CDR3 has 13 amino acids. The V end lost 2 bases, the J end lost 5 bases, and 8 bases lay between the germline ends. The CDR3, as DNA: TGCGCCAGCAGCCAAACGCCCGGAGATACGCAGTATTTT. Translating gives CASSQTPGDTQYF.

The chain couples TRBV4-1 to TRBJ1-5, with D possibly TRBD1 on 6 matching bases. The V end was cut by 0 bases, the J end by 7 bases, with 13 bases between. The CDR3 spans 15 residues. Germline loops: CDR1 MGHRA, CDR2 YSYEKL. DNA of the CDR3: TGCGCCAGCAGCCAAGATCGCAGGGGATCGCAGCCCCAGCATTTT. Its protein is CASSQDRRGSQPQHF.

The V call is TRBV27, the J call TRBJ2-7; D may match TRBD1 or TRBD2 (5 bases each). This CDR3 is 14 amino acids long. V was cut by 1 base and J by 1 base, with 8 bases left in between. Germline V lookup: CDR1 MNHEY, CDR2 SMNVEV (reference sequence). The CDR3 spells CASSLLGESYEQYF. Here the CDR3 DNA reads TGTGCCAGCAGTTTATTAGGGGAGTCCTACGAGCAGTACTTC.

This clone appeared a single time. This chain links TRBV2 with TRBJ2-1, with 9 nucleotides matching TRBD1. The length of the CDR3 is 15 residues. The germline V gene encodes CDR1 SNHLY and CDR2 FYNNEI. Trimming took 0 bases from V and 4 from J; bases not matched to a gene: 1. The DNA of the CDR3 is TGTGCCAGCAGTGAAGCGGGACAGGGATACAATGAGCAGTTCTTC. Translating it yields CASSEAGQGYNEQFF.

This clone was recorded only once. V is TRBV2 and J is TRBJ1-4, with TRBD1 identical over 7 bases. The CDR3 extends over 16 amino acids. Trimming removed 5 bases from V and 0 bases from J; junction bases left unmatched: 6. Germline CDR1 is SNHLY and CDR2 is FYNNEI. The CDR3 DNA reads TGTGCCAGCAGTACCACTACAGGGGCAACTAATGAAAAACTGTTTTTT. Its translation: CASSTTTGATNEKLFF.

The chain couples TRBV27 to TRBJ2-7, with 7 bases that match TRBD2. This CDR3 spans 13 amino acids. The germline gives CDR1 MNHEY, CDR2 SMNVEV (reference sequence). The ends lost 8 bases at V and 3 bases at J; junction bases unmatched: 7. The CDR3 DNA follows: TGTGCCAGCTCGATGGCTAGCGGCTACGAGCAGTACTTC. This encodes CASSMASGYEQYF.

The chain links TRBV15 to TRBJ2-6; the D gene is possibly TRBD1 (6 bases). Germline lookup yields CDR1 LNHNV and CDR2 YYDKDF (reference sequence). The V gene lost 0 bases and the J gene lost 0 bases, with 18 bases spanning the gap. The CDR3 spans 20 residues. The CDR3: CATSRDLSSGASSGANVLTF. DNA of the CDR3: TGTGCCACCAGCAGAGACCTCTCATCAGGGGCAAGCTCTGGGGCCAACGTCCTGACTTTC.

The chain joins TRBV4-1 to TRBJ1-2; 8 bases match TRBD1. The germline V gene encodes CDR1 MGHRA and CDR2 YSYEKL. Trimming removed 2 bases from V and 4 bases from J; junction bases left unmatched: 12. The CDR3 has 17 residues. The CDR3 region is CASSQNAAGGASYGYTF. CDR3 bases: TGCGCCAGCAGCCAAAACGCGGCAGGGGGCGCGAGCTATGGCTACACCTTC.